The clone carrying this T cell receptor beta chain was detected once. Antigen specificity is unknown. The data are from a study of lymphopenia after photon versus proton radiotherapy. Sequencing was performed with immunoSEQ multiplex PCR; in TCRdb, only in-frame clones are kept and a portion is missing. This sample carries around 24,000 clones, under 85% of them seen once, and the ten largest clones take approximately 3.7%. Whole-study results and caveats: After lymphocyte nadir, photon-treated repertoires showed oligoclonal expansion, especially CD8+ Temra. Photon-treated patients lost naive T cells and TCR diversity; proton-treated stayed stable. Larger post-nadir TCR diversity loss correlated inversely with survival in deceased patients.

Germline V CDR1 and CDR2: SGDLS, YYNGEE. The ends lost 4 bases at V and 1 base at J; junction bases unmatched: 5. The CDR3 is made up of 14 amino acids. The receptor comes from a woman between 50 and 59 years old with pancreatic cancer. Sequenced here: peripheral blood, sampled from a patient treated with photon-based radiotherapy. The chain recombines TRBV9 with TRBJ2-7, with 7 bases fitting TRBD1. The CDR3 DNA reads as TGTGCCAGCAGCTTCACAGGGGATTCCTACGAGCAGTACTTC. This codes for CASSFTGDSYEQYF.